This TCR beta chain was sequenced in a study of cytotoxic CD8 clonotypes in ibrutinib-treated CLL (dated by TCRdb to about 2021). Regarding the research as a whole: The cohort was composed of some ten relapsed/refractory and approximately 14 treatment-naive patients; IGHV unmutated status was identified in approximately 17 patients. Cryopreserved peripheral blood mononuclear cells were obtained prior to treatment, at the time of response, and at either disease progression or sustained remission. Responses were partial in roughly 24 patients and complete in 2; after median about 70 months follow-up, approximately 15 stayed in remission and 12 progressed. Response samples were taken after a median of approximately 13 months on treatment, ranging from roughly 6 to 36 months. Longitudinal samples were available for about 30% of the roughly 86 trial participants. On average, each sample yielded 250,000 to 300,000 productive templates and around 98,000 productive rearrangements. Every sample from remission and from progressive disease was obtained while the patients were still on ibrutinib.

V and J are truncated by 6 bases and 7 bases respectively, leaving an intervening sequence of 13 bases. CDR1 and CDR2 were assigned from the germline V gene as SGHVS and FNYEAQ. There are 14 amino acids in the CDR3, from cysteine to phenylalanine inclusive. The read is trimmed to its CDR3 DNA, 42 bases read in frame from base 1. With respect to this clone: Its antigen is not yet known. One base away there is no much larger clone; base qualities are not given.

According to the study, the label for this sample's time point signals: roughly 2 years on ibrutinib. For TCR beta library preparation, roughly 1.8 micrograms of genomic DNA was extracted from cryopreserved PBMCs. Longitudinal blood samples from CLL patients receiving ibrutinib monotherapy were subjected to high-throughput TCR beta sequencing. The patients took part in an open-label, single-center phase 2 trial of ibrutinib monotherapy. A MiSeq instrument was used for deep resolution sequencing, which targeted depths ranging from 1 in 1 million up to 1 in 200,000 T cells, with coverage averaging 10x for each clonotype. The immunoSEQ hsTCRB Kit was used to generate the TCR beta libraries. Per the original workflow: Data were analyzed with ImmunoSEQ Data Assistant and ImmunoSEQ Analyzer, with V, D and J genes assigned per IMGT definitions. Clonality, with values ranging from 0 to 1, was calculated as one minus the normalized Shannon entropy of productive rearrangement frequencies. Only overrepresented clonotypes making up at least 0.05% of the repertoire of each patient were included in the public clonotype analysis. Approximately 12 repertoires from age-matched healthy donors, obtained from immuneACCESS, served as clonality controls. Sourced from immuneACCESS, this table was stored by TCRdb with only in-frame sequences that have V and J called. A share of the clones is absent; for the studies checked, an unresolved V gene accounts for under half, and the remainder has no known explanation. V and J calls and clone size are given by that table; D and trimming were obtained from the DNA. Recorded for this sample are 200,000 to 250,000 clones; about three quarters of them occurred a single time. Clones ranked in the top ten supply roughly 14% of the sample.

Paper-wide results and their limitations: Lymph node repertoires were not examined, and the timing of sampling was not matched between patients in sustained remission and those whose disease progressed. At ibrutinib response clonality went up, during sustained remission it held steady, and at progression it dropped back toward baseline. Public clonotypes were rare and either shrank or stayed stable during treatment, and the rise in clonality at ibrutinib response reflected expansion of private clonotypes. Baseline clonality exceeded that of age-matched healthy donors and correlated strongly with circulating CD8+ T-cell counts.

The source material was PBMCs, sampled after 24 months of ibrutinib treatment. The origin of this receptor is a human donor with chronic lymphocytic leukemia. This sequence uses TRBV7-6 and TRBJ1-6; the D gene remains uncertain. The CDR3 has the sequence CASSRRNTNSPLHF. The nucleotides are TGTGCCAGCAGTCGTCGCAACACAAATTCACCCCTCCACTTT.